The clone carrying this TCR beta chain came up once. This CDR3 spans 14 amino acids. Trimming took 5 bases from V and 7 from J, leaving 16 bases between them. The V gene's germline CDR1 is SGHRS and CDR2 YFSETQ. The sample belongs to a study of T-cell reconstitution after alpha-beta-depleted transplantation in children. During its preparation, the TCRbeta library received unique molecular identifiers. MiXCR, applied by TCRdb to the PCR reads, yields one record per CDR3 protein. Here the sample spans about 500,000 distinct CDR3 sequences, over 25% being singletons. This sequence was found in a human donor who donated a stem cell graft to a child with aplastic anemia. The sample here was PBMCs from the stem cell graft donor, taken from the stem cell graft. The V and J genes are TRBV5-1 and TRBJ2-1, with D unclear. CDR3 amino acids: CASSRAPDENEQFF. CDR3 nucleotides: TGCGCCAGCAGTAGGGCCCCAGATGAGAATGAGCAGTTCTTC.